The T cell receptor (beta chain) described here comes from a study of CD4 and CD8 cells across lung adenocarcinoma regions. This clonotype is a singleton in its sample. In TCRdb, the PCR reads were re-called with MiXCR into one record per CDR3 protein. The sample consists of 15,000 to 20,000 distinct CDR3 sequences, 45% to 60% of them appearing once. The CDR3 is 17 residues long. From germline, CDR1 is MNHNS and CDR2 SASEGT. V lost 2 bases and J lost 0, with 11 bases in between. Sequencing was performed on CD8+ T cells from the center of a lung tumor. The chain carries TRBV6-1 and TRBJ1-6; no clear D. This TCR came from a female donor with lung adenocarcinoma. The CD4 and CD8 labels of this study may be unreliable. In DNA, the CDR3 is TGTGCCAGCAGTGAACAGCCCTGGGACTCCTATAATTCACCCCTCCACTTT. It encodes CASSEQPWDSYNSPLHF.